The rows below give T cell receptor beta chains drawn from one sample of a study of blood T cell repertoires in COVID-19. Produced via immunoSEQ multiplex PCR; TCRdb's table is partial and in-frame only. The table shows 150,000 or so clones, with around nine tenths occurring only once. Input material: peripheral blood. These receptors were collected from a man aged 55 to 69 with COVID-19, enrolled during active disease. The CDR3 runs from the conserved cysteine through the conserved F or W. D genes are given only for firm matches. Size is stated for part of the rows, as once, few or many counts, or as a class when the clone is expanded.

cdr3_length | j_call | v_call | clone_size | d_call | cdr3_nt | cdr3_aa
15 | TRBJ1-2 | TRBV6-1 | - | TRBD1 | TGTGCCAGCAGTGACAGGAAGACAGGGAACTATGGCTACACCTTC | CASSDRKTGNYGYTF
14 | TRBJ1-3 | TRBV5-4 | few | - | TGTGCCAGCAGCCCACAGAGCTCTGGAAACACCATATATTTT | CASSPQSSGNTIYF
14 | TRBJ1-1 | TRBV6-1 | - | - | TGTGCCAGCAGTGAAACGTTCGGGTTCTCTGAAGCTTTCTTT | CASSETFGFSEAFF
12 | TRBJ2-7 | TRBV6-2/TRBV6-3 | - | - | TGTGCCAGCAGTCCCATGCGGGACGGGCAGTACTTC | CASSPMRDGQYF
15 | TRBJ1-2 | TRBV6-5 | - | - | TGTGCCAGCAGTACGGACAACCTACTCGACTATGGCTACACCTTC | CASSTDNLLDYGYTF
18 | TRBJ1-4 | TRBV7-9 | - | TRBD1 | TGTGCCAGCAGCTTAGTCGGGACAGGGGGCACAACTAATGAAAAACTGTTTTTT | CASSLVGTGGTTNEKLFF
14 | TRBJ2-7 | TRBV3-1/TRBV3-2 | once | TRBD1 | TGTGCCAGCAGCCCCCGGGACAGGGCCTACGAGCAGTACTTC | CASSPRDRAYEQYF
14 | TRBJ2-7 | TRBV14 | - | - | TGTGCCAGCAGCCAATCGTACTACCCCTACGAGCAGTACTTC | CASSQSYYPYEQYF
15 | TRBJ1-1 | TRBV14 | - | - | TGTGCCAGCAGCCAAGGGGGAGCAGGGAACACTGAAGCTTTCTTT | CASSQGGAGNTEAFF
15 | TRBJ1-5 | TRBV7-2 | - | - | TGTGCCAGCAGCTTGCAGGGAACGAGCAATCAGCCCCAGCATTTT | CASSLQGTSNQPQHF
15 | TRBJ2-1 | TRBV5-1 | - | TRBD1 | TGCGCCAGCAGCTTGGGGGCAGGGGGCGCCTATGAGCAGTTCTTC | CASSLGAGGAYEQFF
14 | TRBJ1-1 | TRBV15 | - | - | TGTGCCACCAGCGGAGTGGGCGGCCTAGCGCTTCAGGTCTTT | CATSGVGGLALQVF
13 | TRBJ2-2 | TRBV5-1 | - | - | TGCGCCAGCAGCTTCACGGTGGCCGGGGAGCTGTTTTTT | CASSFTVAGELFF
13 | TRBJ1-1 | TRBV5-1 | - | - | TGCGCCAGCAGTAGTTTCCTGAACACTGAAGCTTTCTTT | CASSSFLNTEAFF
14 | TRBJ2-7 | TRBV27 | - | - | TGTGCCAGCAGCGTCAACAGGAACTCCTACGAGCAGTACTTC | CASSVNRNSYEQYF
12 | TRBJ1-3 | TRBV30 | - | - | TGTGCCTGGAGTTACTTCGGAAACACCATATATTTT | CAWSYFGNTIYF
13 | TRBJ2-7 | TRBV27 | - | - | TGTGCCAGCAGTTTTCAGGGTGGGAACGAGCAGTACTTC | CASSFQGGNEQYF
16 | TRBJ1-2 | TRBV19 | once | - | TGTGCCAGTAGGGCAAGGGGAGATCCCGGGGGGTATGGCTACACCTTC | CASRARGDPGGYGYTF
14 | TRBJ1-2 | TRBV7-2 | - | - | TGTGCCAGCAGCTCACAGGGTCTACGCTATGGCTACACCTTC | CASSSQGLRYGYTF
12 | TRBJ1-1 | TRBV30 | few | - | TGTGCCCATGGACAGAGAAGCACTGAAGCTTTCTTT | CAHGQRSTEAFF
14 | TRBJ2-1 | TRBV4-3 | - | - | TGCGCCAGCAGCCAAGAAGGAGTTTACAATGAGCAGTTCTTC | CASSQEGVYNEQFF
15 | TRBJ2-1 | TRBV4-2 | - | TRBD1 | TGTGCCAGCAGCCTGCTGGGACAGGGAGGAAATGAGCAGTTCTTC | CASSLLGQGGNEQFF
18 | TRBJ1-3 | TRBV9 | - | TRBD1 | TGTGCCAGCAGCGTGGACCCCACCCTCACAGGGGGTGGAAACACCATATATTTT | CASSVDPTLTGGGNTIYF
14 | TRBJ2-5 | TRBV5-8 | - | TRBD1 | TGTGCCAGCAGTCTGGGACAGAGACAAGAGACCCAGTACTTC | CASSLGQRQETQYF
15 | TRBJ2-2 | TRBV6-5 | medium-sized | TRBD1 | TGTGCCAGCAGACGCGACAGGGCGAACACCGGGGAGCTGTTTTTT | CASRRDRANTGELFF
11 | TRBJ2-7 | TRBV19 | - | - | TGTGCCAGTAGTATAGCAGGCGAGCAGTACTTC | CASSIAGEQYF
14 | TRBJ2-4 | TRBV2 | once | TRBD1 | TGTGCCAGCAGTGGGACAGGGGTGGAAAACATTCAGTACTTC | CASSGTGVENIQYF
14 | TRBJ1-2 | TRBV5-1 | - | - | TGCGCCAGCAGCTTGTTAGCAGACAACTATGGCTACACCTTC | CASSLLADNYGYTF
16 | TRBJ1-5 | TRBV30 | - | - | TGTGCCTGGAGCGCCAGTGCCGGGGTAAGCAATCAGCCCCAGCATTTT | CAWSASAGVSNQPQHF
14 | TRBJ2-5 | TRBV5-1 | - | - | TGCGCCAGCAGCTTGGGATATCGAGGGGAGACCCAGTACTTC | CASSLGYRGETQYF
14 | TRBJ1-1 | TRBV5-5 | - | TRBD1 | TGTGCCAGCAGCACCCGGACAGGGAACACTGAAGCTTTCTTT | CASSTRTGNTEAFF
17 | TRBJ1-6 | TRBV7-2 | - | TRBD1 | TGTGCCAGCAGCTTATTTGGGACAGGGGTCGGTAATTCACCCCTCCACTTT | CASSLFGTGVGNSPLHF
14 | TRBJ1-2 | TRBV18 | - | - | TGTGCCAGCTCACCAAGGACTGTTCCCCATGGCTACACCTTC | CASSPRTVPHGYTF
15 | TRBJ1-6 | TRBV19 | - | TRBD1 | TGTGCCAGTAGGGGGGACAGGGGTTATAATTCACCCCTCCACTTT | CASRGDRGYNSPLHF
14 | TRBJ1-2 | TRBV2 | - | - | TGTGCCAGCATAAAAGGGGCAGGGGATAATGGCTACACCTTC | CASIKGAGDNGYTF
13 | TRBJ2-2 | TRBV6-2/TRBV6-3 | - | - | TGTGCCAGCAGTTTTCAGGGTGCCGGGGAGCTGTTTTTT | CASSFQGAGELFF
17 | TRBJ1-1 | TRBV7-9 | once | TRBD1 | TGTGCCAGCAGCTCCCGGACAGGCGCGGTATCCGACACTGAAGCTTTCTTT | CASSSRTGAVSDTEAFF
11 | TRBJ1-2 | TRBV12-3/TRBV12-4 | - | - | TGTGCCAGCAGCGGGGTTGGAGGCTACACCTTC | CASSGVGGYTF
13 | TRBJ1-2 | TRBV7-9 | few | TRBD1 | TGTGCCAGCTCCGGACAGGGGGACTATGGCTACACCTTC | CASSGQGDYGYTF
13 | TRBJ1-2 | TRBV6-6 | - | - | TGTGCCAGCAGTTCTAGGCAAAGCTATGGCTACACCTTC | CASSSRQSYGYTF
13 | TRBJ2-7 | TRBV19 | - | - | TGTGCCAGTCGGTCCAGCGCCTTCTACGAGCAGTACTTC | CASRSSAFYEQYF
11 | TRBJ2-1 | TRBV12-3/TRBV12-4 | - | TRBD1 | TGTGCCAGCAGTCGGACAGGGAGACAGTTCTTC | CASSRTGRQFF
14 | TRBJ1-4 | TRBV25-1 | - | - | TGTGCCAGCAGTGCCGGGGGTCAGGCTGAAAAACTGTTTTTT | CASSAGGQAEKLFF
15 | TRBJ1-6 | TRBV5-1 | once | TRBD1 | TGCGCCAGCAGCTTGGAGGGACAGGGGAATTCACCCCTCCACTTT | CASSLEGQGNSPLHF
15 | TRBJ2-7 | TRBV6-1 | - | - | TGTGCCAGCAGTGAAGGGGGGCCACAGGGCTACGAGCAGTACTTC | CASSEGGPQGYEQYF
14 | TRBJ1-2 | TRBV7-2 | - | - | TGTGCCAGCAGCTTAGGGGACTTGAAGAATGGCTACACCTTC | CASSLGDLKNGYTF
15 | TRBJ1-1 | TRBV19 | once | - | TGTGCCAGTAGTACAAATTACAGGGTGCGAATGGGGGCTTTCTTT | CASSTNYRVRMGAFF
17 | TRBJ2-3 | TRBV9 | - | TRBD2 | TGTGCCAGCAGCGCTCGAACTGGACTAGCGGGTACAGATACGCAGTATTTT | CASSARTGLAGTDTQYF